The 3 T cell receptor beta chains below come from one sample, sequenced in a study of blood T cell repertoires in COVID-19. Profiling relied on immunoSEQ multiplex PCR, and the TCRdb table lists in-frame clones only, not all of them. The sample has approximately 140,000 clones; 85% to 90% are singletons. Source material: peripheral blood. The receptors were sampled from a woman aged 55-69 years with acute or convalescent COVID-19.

DNA of the CDR3: TGTGCCAGCGATAGATCCTCAGGGGGCTCTGCTGAAGCTTTCTTT. It specifies CASDRSSGGSAEAFF. The rearrangement uses TRBV6-5 and TRBJ1-1, with 8 bases aligning to TRBD1. The V gene end was trimmed by 8 bases and the J gene end by 6 bases; junction bases not matched to a gene: 14. This CDR3 is 15 amino acids long. The germline gives CDR1 MNHEY, CDR2 SVGAGI.

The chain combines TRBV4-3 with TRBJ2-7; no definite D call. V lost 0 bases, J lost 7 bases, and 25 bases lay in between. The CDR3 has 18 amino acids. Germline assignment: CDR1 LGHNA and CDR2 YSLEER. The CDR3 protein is CASSQDSTLLSPYGEQYF. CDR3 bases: TGCGCCAGCAGCCAAGATTCCACCCTACTAAGCCCGTATGGAGAGCAGTACTTC.

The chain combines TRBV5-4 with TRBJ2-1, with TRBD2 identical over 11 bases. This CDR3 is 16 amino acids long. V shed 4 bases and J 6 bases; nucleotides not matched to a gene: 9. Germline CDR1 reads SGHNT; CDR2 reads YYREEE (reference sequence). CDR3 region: CASSPLLAGGTNEQFF. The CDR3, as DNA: TGTGCCAGCAGCCCTTTATTAGCGGGGGGGACCAATGAGCAGTTCTTC.